This T cell receptor beta chain was sequenced for a study of cytomegalovirus exposure and HLA in healthy donors. This CDR3 has 15 amino acids. Germline loops: CDR1 SNHLY, CDR2 FYNNEI. The ends lost 7 bases at V and 1 base at J; junction bases unmatched: 6. Primers for the PCR totalled 60 Vbeta and 13 Jbeta. Generated by immunoSEQ multiplex PCR, the TCRdb table keeps only in-frame clones and is missing some. In the table there are around 280,000 clones, approximately 90% of which are singletons. This sequence originates from a woman between 18 and 30 years old in good health and CMV-seronegative. The sample comprised PBMCs. The V gene is TRBV2, the J gene TRBJ1-5; 8 bases match TRBD1. The CDR3 DNA reads TGTGCCAGCAACCTGGACAGGGCCAGCAATCAGCCCCAGCATTTT. Translating it yields CASNLDRASNQPQHF.